What follows describes a single T cell receptor (beta chain). Antigen: not known. Some clones are missing from TCRdb's copy, which holds only in-frame ones; the method was immunoSEQ multiplex PCR. Of 120,000 to 150,000 clones listed, approximately 88% are singletons. This entry comes from a study of T cell responses to AZD1222 COVID-19 vaccine. Whole-study findings and limits: Samples come after the peak T cell response, not at day 14. At baseline, seropositivity was found in only a handful of AZD1222 recipients. Along spike, vaccine-associated CD4 TCRs were found throughout, with dominance at 160-218 and 743-854. White British people made up most donors, females outnumbered males, and clonal diversity was possibly underestimated.

CDR1 MNHEY and CDR2 SMNVEV come from the germline V gene (reference sequence). The CDR3 contains 13 residues. The ends were cut back, 4 bases at V and 1 base at J, with 6 bases in the middle. The source was peripheral blood, collected on day 0 of AZD1222 vaccination. The V call is TRBV27, the J call TRBJ2-3; D not resolved. The source is an adult in good health. CDR3 loop: CASSWAGTDTQYF. The CDR3 bases are TGTGCCAGCAGTTGGGCAGGCACAGATACGCAGTATTTT.